The source of this T cell receptor (beta chain) is a study of OX40 agonist ivuxolimab in advanced cancers. General study findings and limits: A proportion of nonresponders additionally exhibited low normalized T-cell clonal expansion.

The CDR3 totals 16 residues. V was clipped by 4 bases and J by 7 bases; unmatched bases: 10. Germline-derived CDR1 and CDR2 are SGHTA and FQGNSA. Concerning this clone itself: Its antigen remains unidentified.

This table comes from immunoSEQ multiplex PCR, and its TCRdb copy is limited to in-frame clones, with some not included. In the table there are 75,000 to 100,000 clones, roughly 85% of which are singletons. The receptor was isolated from an adult with an advanced solid tumor such as melanoma, head and neck, liver or kidney cancer. The sample in question was CD4+ or CD8+ T cells sorted from blood, obtained in a trial of the OX40 agonist ivuxolimab. J is TRBJ1-4 and V is TRBV7-2; 9 bases fit TRBD1. CDR3 residues: CASSSGDGTGREKLFF. CDR3 nucleotides: TGTGCCAGCAGCTCGGGGGACGGGACAGGGCGTGAAAAACTGTTTTTT.